Below, 5 T cell receptor beta chains from the same sample are listed, as sequenced in a study of blood T cells in healthy people across ages. The use of a sample-barcoded 5' primer and a J-beta primer mix characterized a second PCR of about 7 to 12 cycles. TCRdb re-called the 5' RACE reads through MiXCR, storing one row per CDR3 protein. The table lists about 1.5 million distinct CDR3 sequences, approximately 43% of them singletons. Sample: blood. These receptors were collected from a young woman in good health.

CDR3 in amino acids: CASSSQRQRDYTF. The DNA of the CDR3 is TGTGCCAGCAGTTCGCAAAGACAGCGTGACTACACCTTC. The chain recombines TRBV12-3 or TRBV12-4 with TRBJ1-2, with TRBD1 as a possible D gene (5 bases). V lost 4 bases, J lost 10 bases, and 16 bases lay in between. This CDR3 has 13 residues.

This clonotype appeared a single time. The rearrangement uses TRBV11-2 and TRBJ2-1; D is ambiguous. The CDR3 extends over 15 amino acids. Germline V gene data show CDR1 as SGHAT and CDR2 as FQNNGV. Between the trimmed V and J ends, which lost 6 bases and 5 bases, there was a span of 17 bases. In nucleotides, the CDR3 is TGTGCCAGCAGACCTACTCCCGTACCTGACAATGAGCAGTTCTTC. The encoded protein is CASRPTPVPDNEQFF. Using reference TRBV11-2 and TRBJ2-1 for the parts outside the CDR3, the full variable domain is EAGVAQSPRYKIIEKRQSVAFWCNPISGHATLYWYQQILGQGPKLLIQFQNNGVVDDSQLPKDRFSAERLKGVDSTLKIQPAKLEDSAVYLCASRPTPVPDNEQFFGPGTRLTVL.

This chain uses TRBV7-2 with TRBJ2-7; 11 bases fit TRBD2. Trimming cost V 3 bases and J 6 bases; bases outside gene matches: 7. CDR1 and CDR2 (germline): SGHTA, FQGNSA. This CDR3 has 15 residues. CDR3 sequence (DNA): TGTGCCAGCAGCTTTCTAGCGGGAGGTACGTTCGAGCAGTACTTC. This encodes CASSFLAGGTFEQYF.

In its sample, this clonotype was seen a few times. This chain's CDR3 is CSARAGPNNSPLHF. The CDR3 DNA follows: TGCAGTGCCAGGGCGGGTCCGAATAATTCACCCCTCCACTTT. The chain employs TRBV20-1 and TRBJ1-6, with D tentatively TRBD1 (5 bases). The CDR3 covers 14 residues. Germline V lookup: CDR1 DFQATT, CDR2 SNEGSKA (reference sequence). Trimming stripped 6 bases from V and 5 bases from J, with 14 bases between.

This clonotype has only a few counts. The chain is built from TRBV12-3 or TRBV12-4 and TRBJ2-7; D might be TRBD1 or TRBD2, each matching 5 bases. V lost 4 bases and J lost 0, with 13 bases in between. There are 15 residues in the CDR3. DNA for the CDR3: TGTGCCAGCAGTTACGGGACGGGGTTCTCCTACGAGCAGTACTTC. Translated, it gives CASSYGTGFSYEQYF.